Below are 17 T cell receptor beta chains sequenced from a single sample in a study of blood T cell repertoires in COVID-19. Profiled with immunoSEQ multiplex PCR; TCRdb holds only in-frame clones, not every one. The sample has tens of thousands of clones; 70% to 85% are singletons. The sample comprised peripheral blood. These receptors all stem from an older woman with acute or convalescent COVID-19.

The V and J genes are TRBV29-1 and TRBJ2-5; TRBD2 agrees at 9 bases. The CDR3 has 14 amino acids. V was pared by 4 bases and J by 2 bases, with 5 bases of the junction left unmatched. Germline lookup yields CDR1 SQVTM and CDR2 ANQGSEA. The CDR3: CSVALAGVQETQYF. For the CDR3, the DNA is TGCAGCGTTGCCTTAGCGGGAGTTCAAGAGACCCAGTACTTC.

The chain employs TRBV30 and TRBJ1-6; 7 nucleotides agree with TRBD1. The CDR3 sequence is 15 residues long. V lost 3 bases to trimming and J lost 7 bases; unmatched junction nucleotides: 9. Germline-derived CDR1 and CDR2 are GTSNPN and SVGIG (reference sequence). For the CDR3, the DNA is TGTGCCTGGAGGAACTTGACAGGGCGAAATTCACCCCTCCACTTT. It encodes CAWRNLTGRNSPLHF.

DNA of the CDR3: TGTGCCAGCAGCTTAAGCGGGAGAATCTACAATGAGCAGTTCTTC. Encoded protein: CASSLSGRIYNEQFF. The chain recombines TRBV7-9 with TRBJ2-1; the match to TRBD2 covers 8 bases. With 2 bases clipped from V and 3 bases from J, the junction kept 3 bases outside the gene matches. Germline V gives CDR1 SEHNR, CDR2 FQNEAQ (reference sequence). The length of the CDR3 is 15 residues. Full variable domain (rest looked up from reference TRBV7-9 and TRBJ2-1): DTGVSQNPRHKITKRGQNVTFRCDPISEHNRLYWYRQTLGQGPEFLTYFQNEAQLEKSRLLSDRFSAERPKGSFSTLEIQRTEQGDSAMYLCASSLSGRIYNEQFFGPGTRLTVL.

The chain recombines TRBV7-2 with TRBJ1-2, with 7 bases aligning to TRBD1. V was pared by 0 bases and J by 4 bases, with 11 bases of the junction left unmatched. Germline assignment: CDR1 SGHTA and CDR2 FQGNSA. The CDR3 is made up of 17 amino acids. In DNA, the CDR3 is TGTGCCAGCAGCTTAGCGAGGGGGCGCAGTTCATCCTATGGCTACACCTTC. It codes for CASSLARGRSSSYGYTF.

The chain recombines TRBV7-2 with TRBJ2-7, with TRBD2 matching over 7 bases. The CDR3 has 12 residues. Germline assignment: CDR1 SGHTA and CDR2 FQGNSA. V was clipped by 7 bases and J by 3 bases; unmatched bases: 3. The CDR3 spells CASTGGGYEQYF. The CDR3 nucleotides are TGTGCCAGCACGGGCGGGGGCTACGAGCAGTACTTC.

The chain links TRBV19 to TRBJ1-3, with D uncertain. The CDR3 is 14 amino acids. Germline CDR1 reads LNHDA; CDR2 reads SQIVND (reference sequence). V dropped 5 bases and J dropped 8 bases, with 16 bases sitting between them. DNA of the CDR3: TGTGCCAGTAGTTTAAGGAACTCCGGGGACACCATATATTTT. Protein sequence: CASSLRNSGDTIYF. Variable domain in full (rest from reference TRBV19 and TRBJ1-3): DGGITQSPKYLFRKEGQNVTLSCEQNLNHDAMYWYRQDPGQGLRLIYYSQIVNDFQKGDIAEGYSVSREKKESFPLTVTSAQKNPTAFYLCASSLRNSGDTIYFGEGSWLTVV.

V gene TRBV5-1 combines with J gene TRBJ1-3, with unresolved D. The CDR3 has 14 residues. The V gene's germline CDR1 is SGHRS and CDR2 YFSETQ. Trimming took off 2 bases at V and 3 bases at J, with 9 bases between the two ends. The CDR3, as DNA: TGCGCCAGCAGCTTAGGTGGGCTTGGAAACACCATATATTTT. It is translated as CASSLGGLGNTIYF.

CDR3 residues: CASSQGLRGPYGYTF. The CDR3 DNA is TGTGCCAGCAGCCAAGGGCTAAGGGGTCCCTATGGCTACACCTTC. The V gene is TRBV3-1 (or the pseudogene TRBV3-2), the J gene TRBJ1-2; maybe TRBD1 (5 bases). Germline CDR1 and CDR2: LGHDT and YNNKEL (reference sequence). V shed 1 base and J shed 4 bases, with 13 bases lying between them. This CDR3 spans 15 amino acids.

The chain is built from TRBV5-1 and TRBJ2-1; TRBD1 might be the D (7 bases). The germline CDR1 and CDR2 sequences are SGHRS and YFSETQ. There are 15 residues in the CDR3. V lost 1 base and J 8 bases, leaving 16 bases between the germline ends. The CDR3 here is CASSLQRQGGHEQFF. The CDR3 DNA reads TGCGCCAGCAGCTTGCAAAGACAGGGAGGTCATGAGCAGTTCTTC.

V gene TRBV6-1 combines with J gene TRBJ1-6, with D hard to call. V was shortened by 0 bases and J by 10 bases, with 10 bases between the two germline ends. CDR1 is MNHNS, CDR2 SASEGT, per germline. CDR3 length equals 14 residues. The CDR3 loop is CASSEAASLSPLHF. Written as DNA, the CDR3 is TGTGCCAGCAGTGAAGCGGCTTCACTATCACCCCTCCACTTT.

The rearrangement uses TRBV7-2 and TRBJ1-5; the D gene is possibly TRBD1 (6 bases). This CDR3 is 15 amino acids long. Trimming pared 5 bases from V and 5 bases from J, leaving 16 bases between. CDR1 and CDR2 (germline): SGHTA, FQGNSA. CDR3 protein: CASSLETGRYQPQHF. CDR3 DNA: TGTGCCAGCAGCCTAGAGACAGGAAGGTATCAGCCCCAGCATTTT.

The rearrangement links TRBV14 to TRBJ1-2; possible D gene TRBD1, 6 bases. CDR3 length: 15 residues. Trimming left V 4 bases short and J 7 bases short, with 19 bases between. Germline CDR1 reads SGHDN; CDR2 reads FVKESK. CDR3 loop: CASSPAYGGRVGYTF. For the CDR3, the DNA is TGTGCCAGCAGCCCGGCCTACGGGGGGCGGGTTGGCTACACCTTC.

V and J are TRBV4-1 and TRBJ1-5; TRBD1 matches at 9 bases. CDR3 length: 18 residues. J lost 2 bases, V lost 0 bases, and 8 bases had no gene match. CDR1 is MGHRA, CDR2 YSYEKL, per germline. The CDR3 region is CASSQEDYRGLRNQPQHF. The DNA of the CDR3 is TGCGCCAGCAGCCAAGAAGATTACAGGGGGCTACGCAATCAGCCCCAGCATTTT.

This chain connects TRBV6-5 to TRBJ1-1, with 7 bases aligning to TRBD1. V lost 7 bases and J lost 1; bases outside the gene matches: 6. Germline V lookup: CDR1 MNHEY, CDR2 SVGAGI. This CDR3 comprises 14 residues. The chain's CDR3 is CASTPGTANTEAFF. Here the CDR3 DNA reads TGTGCCAGCACCCCTGGGACAGCGAACACTGAAGCTTTCTTT.

The chain combines TRBV11-3 with TRBJ2-1, with D perhaps matching TRBD1 (6 bases). Germline assignment: CDR1 SGHNT and CDR2 YENEEA. Trimming cost V 5 bases and J 0 bases, with 8 bases left between them. The CDR3 runs to 14 residues. The CDR3 spells CASSQGSSYNEQFF. CDR3 in DNA: TGTGCCAGCAGCCAGGGGAGCTCCTACAATGAGCAGTTCTTC.

This clone was picked up a small number of times. The J gene is TRBJ1-6, the V gene TRBV5-1; no definite D call. Trimming shortened V by 0 bases and J by 9 bases, and 10 bases separated the two germline ends. This CDR3 has 14 amino acids. Germline V gene sequence: CDR1 SGHRS, CDR2 YFSETQ. CDR3 region: CASSLGGMSSPLHF. The CDR3 bases are TGCGCCAGCAGCTTGGGAGGGATGAGTTCACCCCTCCACTTT.

A single count supports this clone. The rearrangement links TRBV7-9 to TRBJ2-7; D is possibly TRBD2 (5 bases). The CDR3 spans 14 residues. Germline-derived CDR1 and CDR2 are SEHNR and FQNEAQ (reference sequence). The V gene lost 0 bases and the J gene lost 6 bases, with 12 bases spanning the gap. CDR3 protein: CASSLAGVSGEQYF. The CDR3 DNA sequence: TGTGCCAGCAGCTTAGCCGGGGTCTCAGGCGAGCAGTACTTC.